The 5 T cell receptor beta chains reported below all come from one sample, sequenced in a study of blood T cell repertoires in COVID-19. Sequencing used immunoSEQ multiplex PCR; TCRdb keeps in-frame clones, though not all of them. The sample contains about 200,000 clones, 82% of which appear only once. Sequencing was done on a sample of peripheral blood. These receptor sequences come from a woman aged 55-70 years with COVID-19, enrolled during active disease.

This clone has a handful of counts. V usage is TRBV2 and J usage is TRBJ1-6; perhaps TRBD1 as D (6 bases). CDR3 length: 13 amino acids. CDR1 and CDR2 from the germline V gene are SNHLY and FYNNEI. V was clipped by 7 bases and J by 7 bases, with 11 bases between them. This CDR3 reads CASKGQTNSPLHF. CDR3 DNA: TGTGCCAGCAAAGGACAGACAAATTCACCCCTCCACTTT.

V usage is TRBV5-6 and J usage is TRBJ1-2; 9 positions agree with TRBD1. This CDR3 spans 14 amino acids. Germline V lookup: CDR1 SGHDT, CDR2 YYEEEE. V was pared by 4 bases and J by 8 bases, with 9 bases of the junction left unmatched. CDR3 DNA: TGTGCCAGCAGCACCGGACAGGGGACGAGCGGCTACACCTTC. It yields the protein CASSTGQGTSGYTF.

V usage is TRBV28 and J usage is TRBJ1-4; no reliable D call. V lost 3 bases, J lost 8 bases, and 10 bases lay in between. Germline CDR1 and CDR2: MDHEN and SYDVKM. The CDR3 length is 13 residues. CDR3 DNA: TGTGCCAGCAGTTTTCAGGTTGGCGAAAAACTGTTTTTT. Translated: CASSFQVGEKLFF.

V is TRBV7-3 and J is TRBJ1-2, with D possibly being TRBD1 (5 bases). The CDR3 runs to 15 residues. Per germline, CDR1 SGHTA and CDR2 FQGTGA. Between the trimmed V and J ends, which lost 3 bases and 4 bases, there was a span of 15 bases. The CDR3 DNA reads as TGTGCCAGCAGCTTTTCAGGGTCGGGCGGCTATGGCTACACCTTC. This translates into CASSFSGSGGYGYTF. Filled out from reference TRBV7-3 and TRBJ1-2, the complete variable domain reads GAGVSQTPSNKVTEKGKYVELRCDPISGHTALYWYRQSLGQGPEFLIYFQGTGAADDSGLPNDRFFAVRPEGSVSTLKIQRTERGDSAVYLCASSFSGSGGYGYTFGSGTRLTVV.

The chain couples TRBV12-2 to TRBJ1-4. TRBV12-2 is flagged as a pseudogene. The CDR3 covers 19 residues. The CDR3 reads CASRLVVWRGGTTNEKLFF. For the CDR3, the DNA is TGTGCAAGTCGCTTAGTCGTCTGGCGGGGGGGCACAACTAATGAAAAACTGTTTTTT.